The count of the clone carrying this T cell receptor (beta chain) is one. The sample originates from a study of blood T cell repertoires in COVID-19. Whole-study context: Italy, Spain and the United States were the sources of the convalescent and acute COVID-19 samples. In each case, the material was cDNA or gDNA derived from T cells, B-cell-depleted T cells, or PBMCs.

The CDR3 length is 14 residues. Germline lookup yields CDR1 MGHDK and CDR2 SYGVNS. V was pared by 8 bases and J by 3 bases, with 14 bases between. In the source study's methods: Reference gene primer amplification in the assay estimated nucleated cell counts. Libraries were prepared by immunoSEQ multiplex PCR; TCRdb keeps only in-frame clonotypes and omits some of them. V and J calls and clone size follow that table, whereas D and trimming were derived from the DNA. The data contain about 64,000 clones, about 88% of them singletons. This chain connects TRBV25-1 to TRBJ1-3; D might be TRBD1 (5 bases). Input material: peripheral blood. This sequence originates from a man between 65 and 85 years old with acute or convalescent COVID-19. CDR3: CASVSSTVGNTIYF. The DNA for the CDR3 is TGTGCCAGCGTTTCCTCGACAGTTGGAAACACCATATATTTT.